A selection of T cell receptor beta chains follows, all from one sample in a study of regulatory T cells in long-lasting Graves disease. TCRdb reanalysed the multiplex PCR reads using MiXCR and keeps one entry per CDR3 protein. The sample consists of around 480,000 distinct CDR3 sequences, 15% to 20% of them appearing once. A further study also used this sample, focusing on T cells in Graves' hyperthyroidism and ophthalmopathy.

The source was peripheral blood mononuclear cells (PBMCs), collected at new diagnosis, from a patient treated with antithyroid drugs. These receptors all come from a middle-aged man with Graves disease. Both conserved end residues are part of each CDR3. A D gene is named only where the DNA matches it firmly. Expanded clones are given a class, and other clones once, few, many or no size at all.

cdr3_aa: CASSYTPPGQIYEQYF
cdr3_nt: TGTGCCAGCAGTTACACACCTCCGGGACAGATCTACGAGCAGTACTTC
j_call: TRBJ2-7
d_call: TRBD1
clone_size: many
v_call: TRBV6-5

cdr3_aa: CASSLRSVNLNTGELFF
cdr3_nt: TGCGCCAGCAGCTTGAGGTCCGTCAACCTGAACACCGGGGAACTGTTTTTT
j_call: TRBJ2-2
d_call: NA
clone_size: few
v_call: TRBV5-1

cdr3_aa: CASSLRRGSGTGELFF
cdr3_nt: TGCGCCAGCAGCTTGAGGCGCGGGAGCGGCACCGGGGAGCTGTTTTTT
j_call: TRBJ2-2
d_call: TRBD2
clone_size: many
v_call: TRBV5-1

cdr3_aa: CASSPTGVGYGYTF
cdr3_nt: TGTGCCAGCAGCCCTACAGGGGTGGGATATGGCTACACCTTC
j_call: TRBJ1-2
d_call: TRBD1
clone_size: many
v_call: TRBV7-2

cdr3_aa: CASSPRQGSGYTF
cdr3_nt: TGTGCCAGCAGCCCCCGACAGGGTTCGGGCTACACCTTC
j_call: TRBJ1-2
d_call: TRBD1
clone_size: NA
v_call: TRBV3-1

cdr3_aa: CASSQEDSLTSPLHF
cdr3_nt: TGCGCCAGCAGCCAAGAGGACAGCCTGACCTCACCCCTCCACTTT
j_call: TRBJ1-6
d_call: NA
clone_size: NA
v_call: TRBV4-1

cdr3_aa: CASSSLSGPTSGNTIYF
cdr3_nt: TGTGCCAGCAGTTCTCTCTCAGGACCGACCTCTGGAAACACCATATATTTT
j_call: TRBJ1-3
d_call: NA
clone_size: few
v_call: TRBV6-2/TRBV6-3

cdr3_aa: CASIDPGQGNTEAFF
cdr3_nt: TGTGCCAGCATTGATCCGGGACAGGGAAACACTGAAGCTTTCTTT
j_call: TRBJ1-1
d_call: TRBD1
clone_size: NA
v_call: TRBV28

cdr3_aa: CASRTDYSNQPQHF
cdr3_nt: TGTGCCAGTAGGACAGATTATAGCAATCAGCCCCAGCATTTT
j_call: TRBJ1-5
d_call: NA
clone_size: NA
v_call: TRBV19

cdr3_aa: CASARQGESIQYF
cdr3_nt: TGCGCCAGCGCCCGACAGGGAGAGAGCATTCAGTACTTC
j_call: TRBJ2-4
d_call: TRBD1
clone_size: few
v_call: TRBV5-1

cdr3_aa: CASSVNHQGRDTEAFF
cdr3_nt: TGCGCCAGCAGCGTAAACCATCAGGGGAGGGACACTGAAGCTTTCTTT
j_call: TRBJ1-1
d_call: NA
clone_size: many
v_call: TRBV5-1

cdr3_aa: CASSSLLTLMNTEAFF
cdr3_nt: TGTGCCAGCAGTTCCCTGTTGACTCTCATGAACACTGAAGCTTTCTTT
j_call: TRBJ1-1
d_call: NA
clone_size: many
v_call: TRBV28

cdr3_aa: CASTGTGGINSPLHF
cdr3_nt: TGTGCCAGCACCGGGACAGGGGGGATTAATTCACCCCTCCACTTT
j_call: TRBJ1-6
d_call: TRBD1
clone_size: few
v_call: TRBV6-1

cdr3_aa: CASRRDHTDTQYF
cdr3_nt: TGTGCCAGCAGGCGGGACCACACAGATACGCAGTATTTT
j_call: TRBJ2-3
d_call: NA
clone_size: NA
v_call: TRBV6-1

cdr3_aa: CASGSGRGSDTQYF
cdr3_nt: TGTGCCAGCGGAAGCGGGAGAGGCTCAGATACGCAGTATTTT
j_call: TRBJ2-3
d_call: TRBD2
clone_size: many
v_call: TRBV7-3